This TCR beta chain was identified in a study of T cells in Graves' hyperthyroidism and ophthalmopathy (dated by TCRdb to about 2019). A note on the overall study: Peripheral blood samples were taken at initial diagnosis, before any treatment was given. An independent validation cohort of under 20 hyperthyroidism patients and approximately 15 patients who later progressed to ophthalmopathy tested prospective prediction of ophthalmopathy. The approximately 98 discovery patients were randomly divided into training and test sets at a 7:3 ratio. The paper reports TCR Vbeta CDR3 sequencing of over 130 peripheral blood samples: some 44 ophthalmopathy, about 75 hyperthyroidism and about 17 progressor patients. After sampling, hyperthyroidism patients received methimazole starting at 30 mg daily, and ophthalmopathy patients received high-dose intravenous methylprednisolone. In several Graves' hyperthyroidism patients, the study also compared T-cell repertoires from thyroid tissue with T-cell repertoires from blood. TCR V-J signatures able to tell the groups apart were searched for in a discovery cohort of approximately 95 patients, of whom under 45 had Graves' ophthalmopathy and 57 had stable Graves' hyperthyroidism. On the study overall, not on this receptor specifically: No statistical method was used to fix the sample size in advance, and group allocation was not hidden from the investigators. A model built on a 13 V-J signature distinguished ophthalmopathy from stable hyperthyroidism, reaching roughly 88% sensitivity and around 81% specificity in cross-validation and 80%/75% in testing. Blood samples also contained most of the expanded thyroid clonotypes (frequency above 0.001), which suggests that blood repertoires may reflect thyroid immune responses. In validation, the model predicted progression to ophthalmopathy with over 65% sensitivity and approximately 74% specificity, a median of around six months before onset.

Stable Graves' hyperthyroidism was defined as the absence of progression to ophthalmopathy over 18 months of follow-up. Hyperthyroidism patients were newly diagnosed, with disease duration under 2 months, and aged 18 to 65 years. Exclusion was applied to patients with uncontrolled infections, other autoimmune diseases, pregnancy or lactation. Diagnoses were established on the basis of clinical symptoms, serum thyroxine and TRAb, thyroid ultrasound, and orbital computed tomography. Ficoll-Paque density gradient centrifugation was used to isolate PBMCs from approximately 10 ml of fresh peripheral blood. Total RNA was extracted with Trizol reagent, and quality was checked on an Agilent 2100 Bioanalyzer. TCR beta CDR3 regions were amplified from RNA transcripts. For the first round of RT-PCR on the TCR CDR3, the HTBI primer set was used together with the Qiagen OneStep RT-PCR kit. A second multiplex PCR round built the libraries, followed by size selection and purification. Sequencing of the libraries was done on an Illumina HiSeq2000 using paired-end 100 bp reads. As for the original processing: SOAPnuke was used to process the raw data, with reads discarded if the reads contained adapters or uncalled bases, had a mean Phred below 15, or lacked an exact constant-primer or identifier match. High-quality paired reads were merged with COPE v1.2.5, and unique nucleotide sequences were defined as clonotypes. Clonotypes were aligned to IMGT TRBV, TRBD and TRBJ reference segments using MiTCR v1.1. The analysis included only V-J combinations with a frequency above 0.0001, which together covered 98% to 99.2% of the repertoires. A TCS score was defined as the ratio of F50 (clonal expansion) to E x V (chaos), with BLOSUM62-based TCRdist applied between CDR3 peptides within each V-J. Welch's t-statistics and random forest reduced around 520 V-J features to 10 to 15, which were used in a naive Bayes classifier (R e1071). Using fastp trimming at Q25 and MiXCR clonotype assembly, TCRdb reanalyzed the public sequencing data and kept in-frame beta chains. Records with the same CDR3 protein are collapsed into one entry carrying the most frequent genes and DNA. The V and J calls follow TCRdb's processing rather than the paper's. This sample has about 420,000 distinct CDR3 sequences in its table, and approximately 14% of those were observed once. The ten largest clones represent roughly 8% of the sample.

This clonotype showed up just a few times. Its cognate antigen has yet to be identified. Qualities for individual bases were not recorded, and no much larger clone is one base off. V drops 2 bases and J drops 4 bases, leaving 7 bases in between. The CDR3 contains 13 residues, cysteine and phenylalanine counted. This entry keeps only the CDR3 DNA: 39 bases, framed from base 1. CDR1 SEHNR and CDR2 FQNEAQ were looked up in the germline V gene (reference sequence). The V gene is TRBV7-9 and the J gene is TRBJ2-3; a confident D gene designation cannot be given. The sequenced material came from blood. The sequence was obtained from a woman younger than 30 with Graves' hyperthyroidism. The CDR3 protein is CASSLSEPDTQYF. The nucleotide sequence is TGTGCCAGCAGCTTATCAGAGCCAGATACGCAGTATTTT.